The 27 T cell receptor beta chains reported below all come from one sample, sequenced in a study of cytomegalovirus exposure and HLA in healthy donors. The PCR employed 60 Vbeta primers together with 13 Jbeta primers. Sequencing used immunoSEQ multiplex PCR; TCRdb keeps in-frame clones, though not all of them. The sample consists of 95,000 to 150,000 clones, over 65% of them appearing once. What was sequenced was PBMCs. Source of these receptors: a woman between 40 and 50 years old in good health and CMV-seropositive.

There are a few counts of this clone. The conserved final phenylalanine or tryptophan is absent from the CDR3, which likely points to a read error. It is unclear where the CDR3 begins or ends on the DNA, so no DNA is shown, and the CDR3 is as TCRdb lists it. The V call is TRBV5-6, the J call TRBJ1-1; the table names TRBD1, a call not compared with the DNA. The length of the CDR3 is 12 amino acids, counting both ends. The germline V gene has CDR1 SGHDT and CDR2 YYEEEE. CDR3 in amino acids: CASSLGVGTLYL.

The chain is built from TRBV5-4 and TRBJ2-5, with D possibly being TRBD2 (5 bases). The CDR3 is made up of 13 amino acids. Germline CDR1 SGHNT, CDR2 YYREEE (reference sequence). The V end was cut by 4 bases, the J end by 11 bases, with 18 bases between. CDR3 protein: CASSPEWGGEQYF. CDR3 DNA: TGTGCCAGCAGCCCGGAATGGGGTGGGGAGCAGTACTTC.

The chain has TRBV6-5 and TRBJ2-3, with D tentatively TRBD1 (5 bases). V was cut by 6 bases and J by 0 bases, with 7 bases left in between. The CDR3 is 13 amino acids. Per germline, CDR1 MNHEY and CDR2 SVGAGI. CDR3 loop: CASRDSSTDTQYF. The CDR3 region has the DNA TGTGCCAGCAGAGACAGTAGCACAGATACGCAGTATTTT.

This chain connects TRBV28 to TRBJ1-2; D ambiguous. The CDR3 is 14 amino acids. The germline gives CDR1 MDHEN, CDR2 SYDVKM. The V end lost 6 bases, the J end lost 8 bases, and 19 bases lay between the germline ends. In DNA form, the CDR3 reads TGTGCCAGCAGACCCGGCCGGAACTATGGGGGCTACACCTTC. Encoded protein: CASRPGRNYGGYTF.

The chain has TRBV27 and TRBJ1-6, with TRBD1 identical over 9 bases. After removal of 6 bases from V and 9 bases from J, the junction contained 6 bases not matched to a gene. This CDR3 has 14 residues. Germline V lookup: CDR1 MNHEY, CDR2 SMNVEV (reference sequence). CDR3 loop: CASSNTGGFSPLHF. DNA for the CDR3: TGTGCCAGCAGCAACACAGGGGGCTTTTCACCCCTCCACTTT.

The CDR3 DNA reads TGTGCCATCAGTGAGTCGAGTGCCACAGATACGCAGTATTTT. Protein: CAISESSATDTQYF. The genes are TRBV10-3 and TRBJ2-3; D gene ambiguous. CDR3 size: 14 residues. Germline-derived CDR1 and CDR2 are ENHRY and SYGVKD. V lost 0 bases, J lost 2 bases, and 6 bases lay in between.

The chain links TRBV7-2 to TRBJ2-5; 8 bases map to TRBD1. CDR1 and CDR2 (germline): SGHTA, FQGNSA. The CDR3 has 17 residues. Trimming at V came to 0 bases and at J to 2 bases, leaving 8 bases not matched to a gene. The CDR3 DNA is TGTGCCAGCAGCTTAGCGTTCACAGGGGGGCGGCAAGAGACCCAGTACTTC. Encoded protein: CASSLAFTGGRQETQYF.

The CDR3 DNA is TGTGCCAGCAGCTTTCCCGCGGTGTTGAACACTGAAGCTTTCTTT. Its translation: CASSFPAVLNTEAFF. The genes are TRBV7-8 and TRBJ1-1, with unresolved D. The V end was cut by 3 bases, the J end by 0 bases, with 11 bases between. Germline V CDR1 and CDR2: SGHVS, FQNEAQ. The CDR3 sequence is 15 residues long.

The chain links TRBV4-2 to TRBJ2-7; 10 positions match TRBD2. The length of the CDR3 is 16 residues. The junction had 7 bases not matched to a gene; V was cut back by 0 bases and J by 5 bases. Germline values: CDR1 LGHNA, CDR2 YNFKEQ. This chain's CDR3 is CASSQDGTSVSDEQYF. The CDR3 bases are TGTGCCAGCAGCCAAGATGGGACTAGCGTGTCGGACGAGCAGTACTTC.

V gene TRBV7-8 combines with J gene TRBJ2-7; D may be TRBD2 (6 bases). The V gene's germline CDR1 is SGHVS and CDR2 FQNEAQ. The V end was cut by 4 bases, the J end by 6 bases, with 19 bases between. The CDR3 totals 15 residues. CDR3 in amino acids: CASSSAGRNSGEQYF. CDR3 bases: TGTGCCAGCAGCTCGGCGGGACGAAATAGTGGCGAGCAGTACTTC. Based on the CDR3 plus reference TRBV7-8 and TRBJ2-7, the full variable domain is GAGVSQSPRYKVAKRGQDVALRCDPISGHVSLFWYQQALGQGPEFLTYFQNEAQLDKSGLPSDRFFAERPEGSVSTLKIQRTQQEDSAVYLCASSSAGRNSGEQYFGPGTRLTVT.

CDR3 DNA sequence: TGTGCCAGCAGCCAAAATAGCGGGGGGAGCACAGATACGCAGTATTTT. Translated: CASSQNSGGSTDTQYF. V is TRBV4-2 and J is TRBJ2-3, with 10 bases lining up with TRBD2. V was pared by 2 bases and J by 0 bases, with 2 bases of the junction left unmatched. CDR3 length: 16 residues. Germline-derived CDR1 and CDR2 are LGHNA and YNFKEQ.

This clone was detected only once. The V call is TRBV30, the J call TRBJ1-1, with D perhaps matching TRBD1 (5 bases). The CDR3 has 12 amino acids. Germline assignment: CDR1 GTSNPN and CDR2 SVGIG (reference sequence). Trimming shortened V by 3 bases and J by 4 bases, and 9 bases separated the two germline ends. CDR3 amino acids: CAWRGEGTEAFF. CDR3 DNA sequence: TGTGCCTGGAGAGGGGAGGGCACTGAAGCTTTCTTT.

CDR3 amino acids: CASRPGLAGYEQYF. In DNA form, the CDR3 reads TGTGCCAGCAGGCCGGGACTAGCGGGGTACGAGCAGTACTTC. The V call is TRBV6-1, the J call TRBJ2-5; TRBD2 matches 13 bases. The J call may be mistaken, given a closer DNA end match to TRBJ2-7. The CDR3 consists of 14 residues. Germline V gives CDR1 MNHNS, CDR2 SASEGT.

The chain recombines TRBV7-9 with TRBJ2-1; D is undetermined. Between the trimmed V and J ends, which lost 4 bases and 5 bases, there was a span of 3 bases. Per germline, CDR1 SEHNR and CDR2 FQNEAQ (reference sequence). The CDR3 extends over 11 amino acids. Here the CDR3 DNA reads TGTGCCAGCAGCTCTAACAATGAGCAGTTCTTC. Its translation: CASSSNNEQFF. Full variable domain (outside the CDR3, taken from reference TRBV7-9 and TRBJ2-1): DTGVSQNPRHKITKRGQNVTFRCDPISEHNRLYWYRQTLGQGPEFLTYFQNEAQLEKSRLLSDRFSAERPKGSFSTLEIQRTEQGDSAMYLCASSSNNEQFFGPGTRLTVL.

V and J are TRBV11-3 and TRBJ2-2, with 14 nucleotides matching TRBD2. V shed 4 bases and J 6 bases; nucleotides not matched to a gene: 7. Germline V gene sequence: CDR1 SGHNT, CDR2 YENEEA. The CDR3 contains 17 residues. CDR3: CASSSGLAGVGSGELFF. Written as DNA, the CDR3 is TGTGCCAGCAGCTCGGGACTAGCGGGAGTAGGTTCCGGGGAGCTGTTTTTT. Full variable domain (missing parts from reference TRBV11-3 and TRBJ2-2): EAGVVQSPRYKIIEKKQPVAFWCNPISGHNTLYWYLQNLGQGPELLIRYENEEAVDDSQLPKDRFSAERLKGVDSTLKIQPAELGDSAVYLCASSSGLAGVGSGELFFGEGSRLTVL.

CDR3 bases: TGTGCCAGCAGCAAAGCCCCTCAGGACTTCTACGAGCAGTACTTC. Translated: CASSKAPQDFYEQYF. This sequence joins TRBV21-1 and TRBJ2-7; the table's D call, TRBD2, was not checked against the DNA. TRBV21-1 is a recognized pseudogene. This CDR3 has 15 residues.

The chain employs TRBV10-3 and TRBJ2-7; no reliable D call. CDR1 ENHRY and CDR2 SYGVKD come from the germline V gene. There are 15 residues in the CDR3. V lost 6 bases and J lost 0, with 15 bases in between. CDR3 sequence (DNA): TGTGCCATCAGCCAGACTGAGGCCAGCTCCTACGAGCAGTACTTC. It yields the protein CAISQTEASSYEQYF.

The CDR3 protein is CASSLGSGVEQYF. CDR3 nucleotides: TGTGCCAGCAGCTTAGGGTCCGGGGTTGAGCAGTACTTC. The chain links TRBV11-3 to TRBJ2-7; tentative D call: TRBD2 (5 bases). Trimming removed 1 base from V and 7 bases from J, with 11 bases in between. The CDR3 is 13 residues long. Germline CDR1 and CDR2: SGHNT and YENEEA.

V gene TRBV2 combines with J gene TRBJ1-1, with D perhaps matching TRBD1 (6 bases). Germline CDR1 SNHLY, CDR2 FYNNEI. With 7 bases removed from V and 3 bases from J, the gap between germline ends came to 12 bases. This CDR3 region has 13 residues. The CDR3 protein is CASTSYRDTEAFF. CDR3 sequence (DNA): TGTGCCAGCACCTCCTACAGGGACACTGAAGCTTTCTTT.

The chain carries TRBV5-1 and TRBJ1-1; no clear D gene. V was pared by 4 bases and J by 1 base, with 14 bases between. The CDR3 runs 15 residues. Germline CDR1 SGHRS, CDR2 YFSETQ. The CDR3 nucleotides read TGCGCCAGCAGCGATCGAAGCCGAGGGAACACTGAAGCTTTCTTT. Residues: CASSDRSRGNTEAFF.

The CDR3, as DNA: TGTGCCAGCAGCTTAACAGGGACAGGGGGCTGGGAGACCCAGTACTTC. Translation: CASSLTGTGGWETQYF. The chain recombines TRBV7-3 with TRBJ2-5, with 12 bases fitting TRBD1. With V trimmed by 0 bases and J by 5 bases, 4 bases remained unmatched. Germline V gives CDR1 SGHTA, CDR2 FQGTGA. The CDR3 has 16 residues.

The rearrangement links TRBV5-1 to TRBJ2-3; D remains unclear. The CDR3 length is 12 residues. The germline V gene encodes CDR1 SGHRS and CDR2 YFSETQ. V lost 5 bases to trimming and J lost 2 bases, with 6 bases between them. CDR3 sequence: CASRTDTDTQYF. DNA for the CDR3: TGCGCCAGCAGGACTGACACAGATACGCAGTATTTT.

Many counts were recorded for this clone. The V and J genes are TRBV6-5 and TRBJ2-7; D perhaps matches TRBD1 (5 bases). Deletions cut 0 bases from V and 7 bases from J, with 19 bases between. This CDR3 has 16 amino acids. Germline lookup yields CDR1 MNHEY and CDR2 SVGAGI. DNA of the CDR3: TGTGCCAGCAGTTACTCCTCAGGGATGGGCGTTCGGGAGCAGTACTTC. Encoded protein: CASSYSSGMGVREQYF.

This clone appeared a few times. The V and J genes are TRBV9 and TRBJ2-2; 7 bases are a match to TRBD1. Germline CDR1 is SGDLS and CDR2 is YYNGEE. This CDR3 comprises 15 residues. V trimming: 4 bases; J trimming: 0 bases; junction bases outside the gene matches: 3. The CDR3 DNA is TGTGCCAGCAGCCTTACAGGGGCGAACACCGGGGAGCTGTTTTTT. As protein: CASSLTGANTGELFF.

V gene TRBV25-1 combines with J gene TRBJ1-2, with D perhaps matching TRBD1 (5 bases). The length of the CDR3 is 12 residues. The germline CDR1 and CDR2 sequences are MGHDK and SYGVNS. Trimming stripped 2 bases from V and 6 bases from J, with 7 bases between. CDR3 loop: CASSEGGDGYTF. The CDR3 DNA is TGTGCCAGCAGTGAAGGGGGGGATGGCTACACCTTC.

As DNA, the CDR3 is TGTGCCAGCAGTGAAGGTGAGGAGCACGAGCAGTACTTC. Amino acids: CASSEGEEHEQYF. The gene calls are TRBV6-1 and TRBJ2-7, with D hard to call. The CDR3 length is 13 residues. Trimming removed 1 base at V and 5 bases at J, with 9 bases between. Germline CDR1 is MNHNS and CDR2 is SASEGT.

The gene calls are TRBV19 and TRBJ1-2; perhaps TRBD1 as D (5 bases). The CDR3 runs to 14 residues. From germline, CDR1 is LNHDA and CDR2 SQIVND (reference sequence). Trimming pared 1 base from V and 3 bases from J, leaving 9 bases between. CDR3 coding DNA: TGTGCCAGTAGTATAGCTACAGGATACTATGGCTACACCTTC. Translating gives CASSIATGYYGYTF.